This is a list of T cell receptor beta chains from one sample in a study of Graves' ophthalmopathy and Graves' hyperthyroidism. One entry per CDR3 protein results from TCRdb running MiXCR on the multiplex PCR reads. This sample has approximately 700,000 distinct CDR3 sequences, with roughly 41% found just once. Sequenced sample: peripheral blood. The receptors here all came from an adult man with Graves' ophthalmopathy. Both conserved end residues are part of each CDR3. D genes are given only for firm matches. Only some rows state a clone size, as once, few, many or a class for expanded clones.

clone_size | cdr3_length | d_call | j_call | v_call | cdr3_aa | cdr3_nt
many | 14 | TRBD1 | TRBJ1-1 | TRBV7-8 | CASSLGRTGTEAFF | TGTGCCAGCAGCTTAGGACGGACAGGCACTGAAGCTTTCTTT
NA | 16 | TRBD1 | TRBJ2-7 | TRBV5-1 | CASSLLQGALFYEQYF | TGCGCCAGCAGCCTGCTACAGGGGGCTTTGTTCTACGAGCAGTACTTC
NA | 16 | TRBD1 | TRBJ1-2 | TRBV4-1 | CASSQARRGLFYGYTF | TGCGCCAGCAGCCAAGCACGAAGGGGGCTTTTCTATGGCTACACCTTC
NA | 13 | NA | TRBJ1-2 | TRBV10-3 | CAISEFLGRGYTF | TGTGCCATCAGTGAGTTTCTGGGTCGTGGCTACACCTTC
many | 13 | NA | TRBJ1-2 | TRBV19 | CASRTTDVYGYTF | TGTGCCAGTAGAACGACGGACGTCTATGGCTACACCTTC
NA | 14 | TRBD2 | TRBJ2-3 | TRBV12-3/TRBV12-4 | CASRKREFTDTQYF | TGTGCCAGCAGAAAGCGGGAATTCACAGATACGCAGTATTTT
many | 13 | TRBD1 | TRBJ1-5 | TRBV9 | CASGTGDHQPQHF | TGTGCCAGTGGGACAGGGGATCATCAGCCCCAGCATTTT
many | 14 | NA | TRBJ2-5 | TRBV5-1 | CASSSFGTQETQYF | TGCGCCAGCAGCTCCTTTGGGACACAAGAGACCCAGTACTTC
many | 16 | TRBD1 | TRBJ1-1 | TRBV2 | CASSDLGTGGAYEAFF | TGTGCCAGCAGTGATCTAGGGACAGGGGGCGCGTATGAAGCTTTCTTT
many | 16 | NA | TRBJ1-5 | TRBV3-1 | CASSQGFGTQNQPQHF | TGTGCCAGCAGCCAAGGATTTGGGACACAGAATCAGCCCCAGCATTTT
NA | 14 | NA | TRBJ1-2 | TRBV3-1 | CASSQDIRSYGYTF | TGTGCCAGCAGCCAAGATATACGTAGCTATGGCTACACCTTC
NA | 15 | NA | TRBJ2-5 | TRBV9 | CASSVGIGIGETQYF | TGTGCCAGCAGCGTAGGTATTGGCATAGGAGAGACCCAGTACTTC